This TCR beta chain originates from a study of cytomegalovirus exposure and HLA in healthy donors. Study findings and constraints: Productive rates of about 90% or about 30% were seen for most TCR beta V segments in an earlier analysis. Prediction of most subjects' HLA-A and HLA-B alleles by TCR beta sequences was reportedly accurate.

As regards this clone: Its antigen is not known. Its ends do not fully match the called genes, so a read error is possible.

This CDR3 comprises 14 residues. The germline V gene has CDR1 MNHNS and CDR2 SASEGT. This PCR relied on a set of 60 Vbeta primers and 13 Jbeta primers. This table comes from immunoSEQ multiplex PCR, and its TCRdb copy is limited to in-frame clones, with some not included. This sample's clone table lists approximately 72,000 clones. Sequencing was carried out using PBMCs. V is TRBV6-1 and J is TRBJ2-1; D is perhaps TRBD2 (5 bases). The TCR originated in a man aged 35-49 years in good health and CMV-seronegative. Written as DNA, the CDR3 is TGTGCCAGCAGTGTGGGGAGCTCCGACAATGAGCAGTTCTTC. Its protein product is CASSVGSSDNEQFF.